Here is one T cell receptor (beta chain) with its context. Its antigen remains unidentified. Building of the TCR beta libraries involved iRepertoire HTBI primers and Arm-PCR of CDR3 regions. TCRdb reprocessed the multiplex PCR reads via MiXCR and lists one record per CDR3 protein. The sample records a few hundred thousand distinct CDR3 sequences, roughly 15% being singletons. These data come from a study of regulatory T cells in long-lasting Graves disease. Whole-study findings and limits: Possibly, too few samples lowered accuracy.

The sample's time point: newly diagnosed GD, antithyroid drugs for less than 3 months. PBMC RNA served as the TCR library source. Investigators report Graves' disease was diagnosed under American Thyroid Association guidelines. The V and J ends lost 7 bases and 9 bases respectively, with 19 bases between them. The CDR3 is made up of 14 amino acids. Per germline, CDR1 MNHNS and CDR2 SASEGT. This sample also belongs to another study, concerning T cells in Graves' hyperthyroidism and ophthalmopathy.

This clonotype was obtained from a woman between 50 and 59 years old with Graves disease. This rearrangement joins TRBV6-1 to TRBJ1-5; a weak D match, TRBD1 (5 bases). Sequencing used peripheral blood mononuclear cells (PBMCs), obtained at new diagnosis, from a patient treated with antithyroid drugs. The CDR3 loop reads CASKSGSPSGPQHF. DNA of the CDR3: TGTGCCAGCAAATCAGGGTCCCCTAGCGGGCCCCAGCATTTT.